Below, 29 T cell receptor beta chains from the same sample are listed, as sequenced in a study of cytotoxic CD8 clonotypes in ibrutinib-treated CLL (dated by TCRdb to the early 2020s). Libraries were constructed by the immunoSEQ multiplex PCR assay. Not all clones reach the TCRdb copy of this immuneACCESS table, which keeps in-frame sequences only. Checked studies attribute under half of the gap to unresolved V genes and leave the rest unexplained. A total of approximately 150,000 clones appear in this sample, roughly 77% of them only once. The ten largest clones add up to less than 30% of the sample. According to the study, the label for this sample's time point signals: about a year on ibrutinib. Here the sequenced sample was PBMCs, taken after 12 months of ibrutinib treatment. The receptors derive from a human donor with chronic lymphocytic leukemia.

The chain uses TRBV29-1 and TRBJ1-2; TRBD1 matches 9 bases. This CDR3 has 11 residues. J gave up 7 bases and V 6 bases, and 3 bases lay outside the gene matches. The germline V gene has CDR1 SQVTM and CDR2 ANQGSEA. CDR3: CSVRTGVGYTF. CDR3 in DNA: TGCAGCGTAAGGACAGGGGTTGGCTACACCTTC.

The sample holds one count of this clone. V is TRBV27 and J is TRBJ2-5, with D possibly called TRBD1 or TRBD2 (5 bases each). This CDR3 has 15 residues. V lost 4 bases, J lost 5 bases, and 17 bases lay in between. The germline V gene has CDR1 MNHEY and CDR2 SMNVEV (reference sequence). The CDR3 protein is CASSSGTVGMETQYF. CDR3 sequence (DNA): TGTGCCAGCAGTTCAGGGACGGTCGGAATGGAGACCCAGTACTTC.

In this sample, this clone turned up once. V is TRBV6-6 and J is TRBJ1-1; TRBD1 matches at 10 bases. Germline CDR1 is MNHNY and CDR2 is SVGAGI (reference sequence). The trim removed 0 bases at V and 9 bases at J, leaving 4 bases unmatched. The CDR3 contains 14 residues. This CDR3 is CASSYSGTGDQAFF. DNA of the CDR3: TGTGCCAGCAGTTACTCGGGGACAGGGGATCAAGCTTTCTTT.

V usage is TRBV5-4 and J usage is TRBJ2-5; 10 nucleotides align to TRBD2. This CDR3 has 14 residues. Unmatched junction bases numbered 4, after V lost 4 bases and J lost 4 bases. In germline, CDR1 is SGHNT, CDR2 YYREEE (reference sequence). The CDR3 region is CASSPGLATETQYF. The CDR3 DNA reads as TGTGCCAGCAGCCCGGGACTAGCGACAGAGACCCAGTACTTC.

This chain's CDR3 is CASSILLAYEQYF. The CDR3 nucleotides are TGTGCCAGTAGTATACTTTTAGCCTACGAGCAGTACTTC. This chain links TRBV19 with TRBJ2-7; D gene uncertain. Trimming removed 2 bases at V and 2 bases at J, with 7 bases between. This CDR3 has 13 residues. In germline, CDR1 is LNHDA, CDR2 SQIVND (reference sequence).

The chain's CDR3 is CASGLAGVTDTQYF. The CDR3 region has the DNA TGCGCCTCCGGACTAGCGGGGGTCACAGATACGCAGTATTTT. The rearrangement joins TRBV10-2 to TRBJ2-3, with 13 nucleotides matching TRBD2. The ends lost 11 bases at V and 2 bases at J; junction bases unmatched: 4. The CDR3 covers 14 residues. The germline V gene encodes CDR1 WSHSY and CDR2 SAAADI.

The chain recombines TRBV7-2 with TRBJ2-7; 10 bases line up with TRBD2. The CDR3 totals 16 residues. CDR1 is SGHTA and CDR2 is FQGNSA in the germline V gene. Trimming at V came to 2 bases and at J to 0 bases, leaving 4 bases not matched to a gene. In DNA, the CDR3 is TGTGCCAGCAGCTTAACCCGACTAGCGGGCTCCTACGAGCAGTACTTC. It translates to CASSLTRLAGSYEQYF.

The genes are TRBV5-5 and TRBJ2-4; possibly TRBD1 for D (5 bases). The CDR3 runs to 16 residues. Germline V CDR1 and CDR2: SGHKS, YYEKEE (reference sequence). The V gene lost 4 bases and the J gene lost 0 bases, with 14 bases spanning the gap. CDR3 residues: CASSARQDIAKNIQYF. DNA for the CDR3: TGTGCCAGCAGCGCTCGCCAGGACATAGCCAAAAACATTCAGTACTTC.

The J gene is TRBJ1-2, the V gene TRBV9; 7 bases are a match to TRBD1. With 0 bases clipped from V and 7 bases from J, the junction kept 12 bases outside the gene matches. Germline CDR1 is SGDLS and CDR2 is YYNGEE. This CDR3 region has 16 residues. The CDR3 region is CASSVDWDSLSVGYTF. The CDR3 region has the DNA TGTGCCAGCAGCGTAGATTGGGACAGCCTATCTGTTGGCTACACCTTC.

The gene calls are TRBV9 and TRBJ2-2; D is tentatively TRBD1 or TRBD2 (5 bases each). Trimming stripped 7 bases from V and 7 bases from J, with 14 bases between. Germline V gene sequence: CDR1 SGDLS, CDR2 YYNGEE. This CDR3 is 13 amino acids long. CDR3: CASGPMRGGELFF. CDR3 sequence (DNA): TGTGCCAGCGGCCCTATGAGGGGCGGGGAGCTGTTTTTT.

The sample holds a few counts of this clone. The rearrangement joins TRBV11-2 to TRBJ2-7, with TRBD1 matching over 9 bases. In germline, CDR1 is SGHAT, CDR2 FQNNGV. With 2 bases clipped from V and 4 bases from J, the junction kept 3 bases outside the gene matches. This CDR3 has 14 amino acids. CDR3 DNA: TGTGCCAGCAGCTTATTGGGACAGGGATACGAGCAGTACTTC. The encoded protein is CASSLLGQGYEQYF. The entire variable domain, with the rest obtained from reference TRBV11-2 and TRBJ2-7, is as follows: EAGVAQSPRYKIIEKRQSVAFWCNPISGHATLYWYQQILGQGPKLLIQFQNNGVVDDSQLPKDRFSAERLKGVDSTLKIQPAKLEDSAVYLCASSLLGQGYEQYFGPGTRLTVT.

The chain recombines TRBV5-4 with TRBJ1-1, with 8 bases that match TRBD1. The CDR3 is made up of 14 amino acids. The V gene's germline CDR1 is SGHNT and CDR2 YYREEE (reference sequence). Trimming cost V 4 bases and J 5 bases; bases outside gene matches: 7. For the CDR3, the DNA is TGTGCCAGCAGCGCAGGGGGCGCTAATACTGAAGCTTTCTTT. Translating gives CASSAGGANTEAFF.

As to this clone: One end of the junction varies from germline; a read error may be responsible. The chain links TRBV7-7 to TRBJ2-2, with TRBD1 matching 9 bases. Germline CDR1 and CDR2: SSHAT and FNYEAQ (reference sequence). The CDR3 is made up of 14 amino acids. CDR3 bases: TGTGCTAGCAGCTGGGACAGGGCCGCCGGGGAGCTGTTTTTT. This encodes CASSWDRAAGELFF.

V and J are TRBV5-1 and TRBJ2-7; D might be TRBD2 (5 bases). CDR1 is SGHRS, CDR2 YFSETQ, per germline. Trimming cost V 0 bases and J 0 bases, with 13 bases left between them. The CDR3 contains 16 residues. In DNA, the CDR3 is TGCGCCAGCAGCTTGGGTTCCGGAGGAAGCTCCTACGAGCAGTACTTC. It translates to CASSLGSGGSSYEQYF.

V and J are TRBV6-1 and TRBJ2-7, with TRBD1 matching 9 bases. V lost 4 bases and J lost 6; bases outside the gene matches: 10. Germline CDR1 reads MNHNS; CDR2 reads SASEGT. This CDR3 region has 15 residues. CDR3 coding DNA: TGTGCCAGCAGTGTTACCGGGACAGGGTGGGGCGAGCAGTACTTC. Encoded protein: CASSVTGTGWGEQYF.

This clone was detected only once. This chain joins TRBV27 and TRBJ1-6; TRBD1 is a possible D gene (6 bases). There are 18 residues in the CDR3. V lost 4 bases and J 0 bases, leaving 16 bases between the germline ends. The germline V gene has CDR1 MNHEY and CDR2 SMNVEV (reference sequence). CDR3 sequence reads: CASSSPQGLSSYNSPLHF. The CDR3 DNA sequence: TGTGCCAGCAGTTCCCCACAGGGCTTAAGCTCCTATAATTCACCCCTCCACTTT.

This clone was picked up one time. The chain joins TRBV25-1 to TRBJ2-3; maybe TRBD2 (5 bases). The CDR3 sequence is 13 residues long. The V and J ends lost 1 base and 4 bases respectively, with 6 bases between them. Germline V gene data show CDR1 as MGHDK and CDR2 as SYGVNS. CDR3 loop: CASSESGADTQYF. Written as DNA, the CDR3 is TGTGCCAGCAGTGAATCCGGGGCAGATACGCAGTATTTT. Supplemented by reference TRBV25-1 and TRBJ2-3, the full variable domain reads EADIYQTPRYLVIGTGKKITLECSQTMGHDKMYWYQQDPGMELHLIHYSYGVNSTEKGDLSSESTVSRIRTEHFPLTLESARPSHTSQYLCASSESGADTQYFGPGTRLTVL.

The chain has TRBV5-5 and TRBJ1-4; a weak D match, TRBD1 (5 bases). Germline CDR1 reads SGHKS; CDR2 reads YYEKEE (reference sequence). CDR3 length: 18 residues. With 0 bases removed from V and 7 bases from J, the gap between germline ends came to 22 bases. CDR3 sequence reads: CASSLVLVGNLRGEKLFF. CDR3 coding DNA: TGTGCCAGCAGCTTGGTTCTAGTTGGCAACCTTAGGGGTGAAAAACTGTTTTTT. Variable domain in full (rest from reference TRBV5-5 and TRBJ1-4): DAGVTQSPTHLIKTRGQQVTLRCSPISGHKSVSWYQQVLGQGPQFIFQYYEKEERGRGNFPDRFSARQFPNYSSELNVNALLLGDSALYLCASSLVLVGNLRGEKLFFGSGTQLSVL.

V is TRBV4-2 and J is TRBJ2-5; possible D gene TRBD2, 7 bases. Per the germline V gene, CDR1 is LGHNA and CDR2 is YNFKEQ. With 4 bases removed from V and 1 base from J, the gap between germline ends came to 16 bases. The CDR3 runs 16 residues. The CDR3 is CASSRGGQQSQETQYF. The CDR3 DNA reads as TGTGCCAGCAGCCGGGGGGGCCAACAGTCCCAAGAGACCCAGTACTTC.

This chain connects TRBV7-2 to TRBJ1-2; no clear D gene. The germline gives CDR1 SGHTA, CDR2 FQGNSA. Trimming took off 1 base at V and 11 bases at J, with 11 bases between the two ends. This CDR3 has 12 residues. CDR3 sequence reads: CASSLDGRVYTF. The CDR3 coding sequence is TGTGCCAGCAGCTTAGATGGAAGGGTTTACACCTTC. The full variable domain, in which reference TRBV7-2 and TRBJ1-2 provide the parts outside the CDR3, is GAGVSQSPSNKVTEKGKDVELRCDPISGHTALYWYRQSLGQGLEFLIYFQGNSAPDKSGLPSDRFSAERTGGSVSTLTIQRTQQEDSAVYLCASSLDGRVYTFGSGTRLTVV.

This sequence joins TRBV9 and TRBJ2-1; 7 nucleotides match TRBD2. V was clipped by 3 bases and J by 9 bases; unmatched bases: 15. The CDR3 totals 16 residues. The germline V gene has CDR1 SGDLS and CDR2 YYNGEE. The CDR3, as DNA: TGTGCCAGCAGCGCTGCCGGGACTACCCGTTGGGGTGAGCAGTTCTTC. Its translation: CASSAAGTTRWGEQFF.

DNA for the CDR3: TGTGCCAGCAGTGAAATGTCCACAGCGCTCACCTACGAGCAGTACTTC. It yields the protein CASSEMSTALTYEQYF. This chain links TRBV2 with TRBJ2-5; no reliable D call. The J call may be incorrect, as the DNA end agrees better with TRBJ2-7. CDR3 length: 16 residues. Germline V gene lookup returns CDR1 SNHLY and CDR2 FYNNEI.

The rearrangement uses TRBV5-1 and TRBJ2-7, with a weak D call TRBD2 (7 bases). V lost 1 base to trimming and J lost 3 bases, with 20 bases between them. This CDR3 contains 17 residues. Germline assignment: CDR1 SGHRS and CDR2 YFSETQ. The CDR3 DNA reads as TGCGCCAGCAGCTTGCAAGGGAGGGTAGGGGGATTCTACGAGCAGTACTTC. The encoded protein is CASSLQGRVGGFYEQYF.

The gene calls are TRBV21-1 and TRBJ2-5; TRBD2, the table's D call, lacks a check against the DNA. TRBV21-1 is assigned pseudogene status. The CDR3 loop spans 15 amino acids. As DNA, the CDR3 is TGTGCCACCCGACATGGCGGGGGGGAGTTAGAGACCCAGTACTTC. Translated: CATRHGGGELETQYF.

The chain joins TRBV5-6 to TRBJ1-2; 12 bases agree with TRBD1. The CDR3 has 16 residues. Per the germline V gene, CDR1 is SGHDT and CDR2 is YYEEEE. The trim removed 3 bases at V and 5 bases at J, leaving 8 bases unmatched. The CDR3 spells CASSSPGTGGRYGYTF. The CDR3 region has the DNA TGTGCCAGCAGCTCACCTGGGACAGGGGGCCGGTATGGCTACACCTTC.

This chain uses TRBV28 with TRBJ1-3; D is ambiguous. In germline, CDR1 is MDHEN, CDR2 SYDVKM. Trimming cost V 3 bases and J 3 bases, with 6 bases left between them. The CDR3 length is 13 residues. The CDR3 bases are TGTGCCAGCAGTTTCACGTTTGGAAACACCATATATTTT. It codes for CASSFTFGNTIYF.

This clone was counted once. The chain is built from TRBV27 and TRBJ1-3; 8 nucleotides agree with TRBD1. After removal of 8 bases from V and 2 bases from J, the junction contained 5 bases not matched to a gene. Per germline, CDR1 MNHEY and CDR2 SMNVEV (reference sequence). The CDR3 extends over 14 amino acids. DNA for the CDR3: TGTGCCAGCCAGGTGGACAGGGCTGGAAACACCATATATTTT. Residues: CASQVDRAGNTIYF.

This chain joins TRBV28 and TRBJ1-5; maybe TRBD1 (5 bases). The germline V and J ends were trimmed by 1 base and 2 bases, with 12 bases remaining between them. The germline V gene encodes CDR1 MDHEN and CDR2 SYDVKM. The length of the CDR3 is 16 residues. As DNA, the CDR3 is TGTGCCAGCAGTTTATTGGGGGGTGATCGCAATCAGCCCCAGCATTTT. Residues: CASSLLGGDRNQPQHF. The full variable domain, rest sourced from reference TRBV28 and TRBJ1-5, is DVKVTQSSRYLVKRTGEKVFLECVQDMDHENMFWYRQDPGLGLRLIYFSYDVKMKEKGDIPEGYSVSREKKERFSLILESASTNQTSMYLCASSLLGGDRNQPQHFGDGTRLSIL.

This chain links TRBV7-2 with TRBJ2-7, with D uncertain. CDR3 length equals 13 residues. Germline V gene sequence: CDR1 SGHTA, CDR2 FQGNSA. Trimming took 5 bases from V and 2 from J, leaving 10 bases between them. CDR3 DNA: TGTGCCAGCAGCCCCGCCTTAACCTACGAGCAGTACTTC. Residues: CASSPALTYEQYF.